One sample yielded the 15 T cell receptor beta chains listed below, sequenced in a study of shared clonotypes between healthy human individuals. Generated by immunoSEQ multiplex PCR, the TCRdb table keeps only in-frame clones and is missing some. This repertoire shows around 1,000,000 clones, about 72% found once; its top ten account for almost 0.9%. Sequencing input: memory CD4+ T cells from PBMCs. The subset denotes: CD45RA-negative fraction. Receptor source: a man younger than 30 in good health. Some clones in this sample may be carry-over from other donors' samples.

This clone was observed a handful of times. Other DNA sequences of this sample code for an identical CDR3. The chain is built from TRBV11-3 and TRBJ2-3; D is uncertain. CDR3 length equals 14 residues. V lost 1 base and J lost 1, with 6 bases in between. Germline loops: CDR1 SGHNT, CDR2 YENEEA. CDR3 amino acids: CASSLGRGTDTQYF. In nucleotides, the CDR3 is TGTGCCAGCAGCTTAGGTCGGGGCACAGATACGCAGTATTTT. The complete variable domain, with remaining parts taken from reference TRBV11-3 and TRBJ2-3, reads EAGVVQSPRYKIIEKKQPVAFWCNPISGHNTLYWYLQNLGQGPELLIRYENEEAVDDSQLPKDRFSAERLKGVDSTLKIQPAELGDSAVYLCASSLGRGTDTQYFGPGTRLTVL.

The count of this clone is one. This CDR3 is also generated by other DNA sequences in the sample. The chain carries TRBV5-5 and TRBJ2-7, with D hard to call. V was pared by 0 bases and J by 1 base, with 8 bases between. The CDR3 spans 14 residues. CDR1 and CDR2 from the germline V gene are SGHKS and YYEKEE (reference sequence). The CDR3 sequence is CASSLGGLSYEQYF. The CDR3 DNA sequence: TGTGCCAGCAGCTTGGGGGGTCTTTCCTACGAGCAGTACTTC.

This sequence joins TRBV7-2 and TRBJ2-1, with D maybe TRBD1 (6 bases). Germline V gene sequence: CDR1 SGHTA, CDR2 FQGNSA. There are 15 residues in the CDR3. Between the trimmed V and J ends, which lost 5 bases and 6 bases, there was a span of 17 bases. Here the CDR3 DNA reads TGTGCCAGCAGCCCCGGACAGCCTAAGATCAATGAGCAGTTCTTC. It codes for CASSPGQPKINEQFF.

This clone was picked up many times. J is TRBJ2-3 and V is TRBV5-1; D may be TRBD2 (6 bases). This CDR3 spans 14 amino acids. Trimming stripped 0 bases from V and 10 bases from J, with 15 bases between. Per the germline V gene, CDR1 is SGHRS and CDR2 is YFSETQ. The CDR3 loop is CASSLELAATAQYF. The CDR3 bases are TGCGCCAGCAGCTTGGAATTAGCGGCAACGGCGCAGTATTTT.

The J gene is TRBJ2-7, the V gene TRBV15; D perhaps matches TRBD2 (5 bases). The CDR3 totals 14 residues. Trimming left V 5 bases short and J 0 bases short, with 11 bases between. Germline V gene data show CDR1 as LNHNV and CDR2 as YYDKDF (reference sequence). CDR3 amino acids: CATSRGHSSYEQYF. CDR3 nucleotide sequence: TGTGCCACCAGCCGCGGGCACAGCTCCTACGAGCAGTACTTC.

This rearrangement joins TRBV2 to TRBJ2-7, with D tentatively TRBD1 (6 bases). V was clipped by 4 bases and J by 6 bases, with 10 bases between them. Per the germline V gene, CDR1 is SNHLY and CDR2 is FYNNEI. This CDR3 has 12 amino acids. In DNA form, the CDR3 reads TGTGCCAGCAGTGCCCAGGGGCTCGAGCAGTACTTC. It is translated as CASSAQGLEQYF.

The chain joins TRBV7-2 to TRBJ1-2; possibly TRBD1 for D (5 bases). The CDR3 has 14 amino acids. Germline CDR1 is SGHTA and CDR2 is FQGNSA. The germline V and J ends were trimmed by 0 bases and 3 bases, with 8 bases remaining between them. CDR3 sequence reads: CASSLALGDYGYTF. DNA for the CDR3: TGTGCCAGCAGCTTAGCGCTGGGGGACTATGGCTACACCTTC.

The chain recombines TRBV18 with TRBJ2-5; D ambiguous. This CDR3 has 15 amino acids. V gave up 5 bases and J gave up 5 bases, with 18 bases separating them. Germline CDR1 reads KGHSH; CDR2 reads LQKENI. CDR3 loop: CASSWGSVGRETQYF. The CDR3 coding sequence is TGTGCCAGCTCATGGGGTTCCGTCGGCCGTGAGACCCAGTACTTC. The full variable domain, rest sourced from reference TRBV18 and TRBJ2-5, is NAGVMQNPRHLVRRRGQEARLRCSPMKGHSHVYWYRQLPEEGLKFMVYLQKENIIDESGMPKERFSAEFPKEGPSILRIQQVVRGDSAAYFCASSWGSVGRETQYFGPGTRLLVL.

This clone has just one count. A much larger clone lies one base from this, so it may be a read error. In the same sample, other DNA sequences code for this CDR3. This CDR3 is CASSYRETQYF. The CDR3 bases are TGTGCCAGCAGCTACAGAGAGACCCAGTACTTC. The rearrangement joins TRBV5-6 to TRBJ2-5; D ambiguous. V lost 3 bases to trimming and J lost 4 bases, with 4 bases between them. Looked up from germline, CDR1 is SGHDT and CDR2 is YYEEEE. This CDR3 has 11 residues.

J is TRBJ2-1 and V is TRBV5-1; 10 bases map to TRBD2. The CDR3 consists of 16 residues. CDR1 is SGHRS, CDR2 YFSETQ, per germline. V dropped 4 bases and J dropped 8; count of bases not matched to a gene: 12. The CDR3 sequence: CASSQEMGLAYYEQFF. The CDR3 DNA follows: TGCGCCAGCAGCCAGGAAATGGGACTAGCGTATTATGAGCAGTTCTTC.

The J gene is TRBJ1-2, the V gene TRBV29-1; TRBD1 might be the D (5 bases). This CDR3 spans 14 amino acids. Trimming left V 0 bases short and J 5 bases short, with 13 bases between. Looked up from germline, CDR1 is SQVTM and CDR2 is ANQGSEA. This CDR3 is CSVEDLYGGYGYTF. Here the CDR3 DNA reads TGCAGCGTTGAAGATCTCTATGGGGGGTATGGCTACACCTTC.

The gene calls are TRBV19 and TRBJ1-3; TRBD1 matches 8 bases. The CDR3 is 15 amino acids. Germline V gives CDR1 LNHDA, CDR2 SQIVND (reference sequence). J gave up 3 bases and V 5 bases, and 6 bases lay outside the gene matches. The CDR3 sequence: CASSARTGFGNTIYF. CDR3 coding DNA: TGTGCCAGTAGTGCCCGGACAGGGTTTGGAAACACCATATATTTT.

This clone was picked up a small number of times. The chain has TRBV28 and TRBJ1-4, with 9 bases fitting TRBD1. The CDR3 loop spans 15 amino acids. With 5 bases clipped from V and 3 bases from J, the junction kept 4 bases outside the gene matches. Germline V gene sequence: CDR1 MDHEN, CDR2 SYDVKM. CDR3 coding DNA: TGTGCCAGCAGTCCCGGGACAGGGTCTAATGAAAAACTGTTTTTT. It encodes CASSPGTGSNEKLFF.

The rearrangement uses TRBV7-8 and TRBJ2-2; D unclear. The CDR3 is 16 amino acids. V was cut by 6 bases and J by 0 bases, with 14 bases left in between. The germline V gene encodes CDR1 SGHVS and CDR2 FQNEAQ. Here the CDR3 DNA reads TGTGCCAGCAGTCCAAGACGCGACTCGAACACCGGGGAGCTGTTTTTT. This sequence encodes CASSPRRDSNTGELFF.

The gene calls are TRBV7-3 and TRBJ2-1; 7 bases line up with TRBD1. Per germline, CDR1 SGHTA and CDR2 FQGTGA. Germline trimming cut 4 bases from V and 8 bases from J; bases unmatched to any gene: 5. This CDR3 region has 13 residues. DNA for the CDR3: TGTGCCAGCAGCTCACAGGGGAAAGATGAGCAGTTCTTC. Protein: CASSSQGKDEQFF.